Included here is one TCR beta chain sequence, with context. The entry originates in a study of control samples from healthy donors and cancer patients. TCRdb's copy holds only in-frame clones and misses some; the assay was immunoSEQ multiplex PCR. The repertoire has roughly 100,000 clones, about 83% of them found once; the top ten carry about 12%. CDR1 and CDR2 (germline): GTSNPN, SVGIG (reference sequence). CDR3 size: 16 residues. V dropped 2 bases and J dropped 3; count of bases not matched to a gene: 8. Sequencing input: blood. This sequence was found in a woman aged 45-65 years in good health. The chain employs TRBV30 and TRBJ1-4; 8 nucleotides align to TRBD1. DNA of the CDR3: TGTGCCTGGAGTTCCCCTCGGACAGGGTCTAATGAAAAACTGTTTTTT. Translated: CAWSSPRTGSNEKLFF. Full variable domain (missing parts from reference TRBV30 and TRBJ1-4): SQTIHQWPATLVQPVGSPLSLECTVEGTSNPNLYWYRQAAGRGLQLLFYSVGIGQISSEVPQNLSASRPQDRQFILSSKKLLLSDSGFYLCAWSSPRTGSNEKLFFGSGTQLSVL.